One sample yielded the 9 T cell receptor beta chains listed below, sequenced in a study of blood T cell repertoires in COVID-19. Clones were read by immunoSEQ multiplex PCR, and TCRdb kept only the in-frame ones, dropping some. The data hold about 99,000 clones, with 79% observed a single time. What was sequenced was peripheral blood. These receptors all come from a woman aged 80 or over with active or convalescent COVID-19.

The chain carries TRBV28 and TRBJ1-5, with D possibly being TRBD1 (5 bases). The CDR3 has 15 residues. The germline CDR1 and CDR2 sequences are MDHEN and SYDVKM. Trimming stripped 6 bases from V and 0 bases from J, with 12 bases between. The DNA of the CDR3 is TGTGCCAGCAGCAACCTACAGGTTAGCAATCAGCCCCAGCATTTT. This translates into CASSNLQVSNQPQHF.

This rearrangement joins TRBV14 to TRBJ2-2, with TRBD2 identical over 12 bases. With 4 bases clipped from V and 7 bases from J, the junction kept 10 bases outside the gene matches. Germline-derived CDR1 and CDR2 are SGHDN and FVKESK. This CDR3 is 17 amino acids long. CDR3 loop: CASSLGLAGLRVGELFF. Here the CDR3 DNA reads TGTGCCAGCAGCCTGGGACTAGCGGGCCTAAGGGTCGGGGAGCTGTTTTTT.

The genes are TRBV6-6 and TRBJ1-6; the match to TRBD1 covers 7 bases. The CDR3 is made up of 14 amino acids. The V gene end was trimmed by 6 bases and the J gene end by 7 bases; junction bases not matched to a gene: 6. Germline assignment: CDR1 MNHNY and CDR2 SVGAGI (reference sequence). CDR3 coding DNA: TGTGCCAGCAGCACCGGGACAGAGAATTCACCCCTCCACTTT. Residues: CASSTGTENSPLHF.

This clone was observed once. This chain joins TRBV19 and TRBJ2-5; 9 bases map to TRBD2. The junction had 10 bases not matched to a gene; V was cut back by 3 bases and J by 5 bases. CDR3 size: 16 residues. CDR1 is LNHDA, CDR2 SQIVND, per germline (reference sequence). The CDR3 protein is CASSISASGIWETQYF. The CDR3 nucleotides are TGTGCCAGTAGTATTTCGGCTAGCGGGATTTGGGAGACCCAGTACTTC.

This rearrangement joins TRBV4-1 to TRBJ2-2, with 14 nucleotides matching TRBD2. Germline V lookup: CDR1 MGHRA, CDR2 YSYEKL. This CDR3 has 16 residues. V lost 3 bases, J lost 6 bases, and 3 bases stayed unmatched. The chain's CDR3 is CASSQAGLAGAGELFF. CDR3 DNA: TGCGCCAGCAGCCAGGCGGGACTAGCGGGAGCCGGGGAGCTGTTTTTT.

V gene TRBV10-3 combines with J gene TRBJ1-1, with D possibly TRBD1 on 5 matching bases. The CDR3 covers 17 residues. The V end lost 7 bases, the J end lost 4 bases, and 25 bases lay between the germline ends. Looked up from germline, CDR1 is ENHRY and CDR2 is SYGVKD. The CDR3 reads CAIKAARQGNPFTEAFF. The CDR3 DNA sequence: TGTGCCATCAAGGCCGCCAGGCAGGGCAACCCTTTCACTGAAGCTTTCTTT.

The genes are TRBV9 and TRBJ2-3, with TRBD2 matching 8 bases. The V segment lost 0 bases and the J segment 6 bases; nucleotides outside the gene matches: 9. In germline, CDR1 is SGDLS, CDR2 YYNGEE. CDR3 length equals 16 residues. Here the CDR3 reads CASSVGVAGRGDTQYF. The CDR3 DNA is TGTGCCAGCAGCGTAGGGGTAGCGGGGCGAGGTGATACGCAGTATTTT.

This chain joins TRBV5-5 and TRBJ1-2, with 7 bases lining up with TRBD1. The CDR3 is 14 amino acids. V lost 4 bases and J lost 4; bases outside the gene matches: 7. Germline V gene sequence: CDR1 SGHKS, CDR2 YYEKEE (reference sequence). The CDR3 protein is CASSPGQTSYGYTF. The CDR3, as DNA: TGTGCCAGCAGCCCGGGACAGACGAGCTATGGCTACACCTTC.

The V call is TRBV18, the J call TRBJ2-3, with unresolved D. Germline CDR1 KGHSH, CDR2 LQKENI. V was trimmed by 2 bases and J by 2 bases, leaving 14 bases between them. The CDR3 spans 16 residues. CDR3 coding DNA: TGTGCCAGCTCACCAACCGACTCGAGCTTCACAGATACGCAGTATTTT. Residues: CASSPTDSSFTDTQYF. The whole variable domain, filled in from reference TRBV18 and TRBJ2-3, reads NAGVMQNPRHLVRRRGQEARLRCSPMKGHSHVYWYRQLPEEGLKFMVYLQKENIIDESGMPKERFSAEFPKEGPSILRIQQVVRGDSAAYFCASSPTDSSFTDTQYFGPGTRLTVL.